This is a list of T cell receptor beta chains from one sample in a study of lymphopenia after photon versus proton radiotherapy. Data came from immunoSEQ multiplex PCR; TCRdb stores just in-frame clones and leaves some out. The sample lists roughly 18,000 clones; approximately 84% were seen once. Sequenced here: peripheral blood, sampled from a patient treated with photon-based radiotherapy. All receptors derive from a woman between 50 and 59 years old with pancreatic cancer. CDR3s include the opening cysteine and the closing phenylalanine or tryptophan. D genes are given only for firm matches. Only part of the rows carry a size: once, few, many, or a class if the clone is expanded.

j_call	d_call	v_call	clone_size	cdr3_aa	cdr3_nt
TRBJ1-2	NA	TRBV21-1	few	CASSPPTGNYGYTF	TGTGCCAGCAGCCCCCCGACAGGGAACTATGGCTACACCTTC
TRBJ2-5	NA	TRBV6-1	NA	CASSEGETQYF	TGTGCCAGCAGTGAGGGAGAGACCCAGTACTTC
TRBJ2-7	NA	TRBV5-1	NA	CASSFSDEQYF	TGCGCCAGCAGCTTTAGTGACGAGCAGTACTTC
TRBJ2-7	TRBD1	TRBV29-1	NA	CSVEALGQGVDEQYF	TGCAGCGTTGAAGCCTTGGGACAGGGCGTCGACGAGCAGTACTTC
TRBJ2-1	NA	TRBV7-3	NA	CASSLGPSSYNEQFF	TGTGCCAGCAGCTTAGGCCCGAGCTCCTACAATGAGCAGTTCTTC
TRBJ1-1	NA	TRBV9	NA	CASSVEGLNTEAFF	TGTGCCAGCAGCGTAGAAGGGTTGAACACTGAAGCTTTCTTT
TRBJ2-1	TRBD2	TRBV6-6	NA	CASSSRSGSRNEQFF	TGTGCCAGCAGTTCTCGGAGCGGGAGTAGGAATGAGCAGTTCTTC
TRBJ2-7	TRBD1	TRBV6-5	few	CASSGGTGGTYEQYF	TGTGCCAGCAGCGGGGGGACAGGGGGAACGTACGAGCAGTACTTC
TRBJ2-1	TRBD2	TRBV15	NA	CATSREWRESYNEQFF	TGTGCCACCAGCAGAGAATGGCGGGAGTCCTACAATGAGCAGTTCTTC
TRBJ1-1	NA	TRBV28	NA	CASSATTGTNTEAFF	TGTGCCAGCAGTGCAACTACAGGGACCAACACTGAAGCTTTCTTT
TRBJ2-3	TRBD2	TRBV6-4	NA	CASSALAGSDTQYF	TGTGCCAGCAGTGCACTAGCGGGATCTGATACGCAGTATTTT
TRBJ2-1	NA	TRBV7-9	NA	CASSLAHEQFF	TGTGCCAGCAGCTTAGCCCATGAGCAGTTCTTC
TRBJ1-3	TRBD1	TRBV6-1	NA	CASSAISRGRVGNTIYF	TGTGCCAGCAGTGCGATTTCCAGGGGGCGCGTTGGAAACACCATATATTTT
TRBJ1-4	NA	TRBV5-5	NA	CASSWEDGLLFF	TGTGCCAGCAGCTGGGAGGACGGCCTGCTGTTTTTT
TRBJ2-2	TRBD1	TRBV6-5	NA	CASSRQGPTGELFF	TGTGCCAGCAGTCGACAGGGACCCACCGGGGAGCTGTTTTTT
TRBJ2-7	NA	TRBV28	NA	CASSSSGGAHYEQYF	TGTGCCAGCAGTTCGTCGGGGGGCGCACACTACGAGCAGTACTTC
TRBJ1-2	NA	TRBV19	NA	CASSIGTGNYGYTF	TGTGCCAGTAGTATCGGGACCGGGAACTATGGCTACACCTTC
TRBJ2-3	TRBD1	TRBV5-6	NA	CASSSTPGGLSTDTQYF	TGTGCCAGCAGCTCAACCCCAGGGGGCCTAAGCACAGATACGCAGTATTTT
TRBJ2-7	NA	TRBV21-1	NA	CASRTPGQGHEQYF	TGTGCCAGCAGAACCCCGGGACAGGGCCACGAGCAGTACTTC
TRBJ2-3	NA	TRBV19	NA	CASSIGPGDTQYF	TGTGCCAGTAGTATAGGTCCCGGGGATACGCAGTATTTT
TRBJ2-2	NA	TRBV9	NA	CASSAPVGRNTGELFF	TGTGCCAGCAGCGCCCCAGTGGGCCGGAACACCGGGGAGCTGTTTTTT
TRBJ2-4	NA	TRBV6-1	NA	CASSGEGRNIQYF	TGTGCCAGCAGTGGCGAGGGAAGGAACATTCAGTACTTC
TRBJ2-5	NA	TRBV28	NA	CASSQNIGETQYF	TGTGCCAGCAGTCAGAACATCGGGGAGACCCAGTACTTC
TRBJ1-3	TRBD1	TRBV28	NA	CASSKGQGSVIGNTIYF	TGTGCCAGCAGTAAGGGACAGGGGAGCGTTATAGGAAACACCATATATTTT
TRBJ1-5	TRBD1	TRBV18	NA	CASSRDRGNQPQHF	TGTGCCAGCTCACGGGACAGGGGCAATCAGCCCCAGCATTTT
TRBJ2-7	TRBD1	TRBV18	NA	CASSPQGAYGTYEQYF	TGTGCCAGCTCACCCCAGGGGGCCTACGGGACCTACGAGCAGTACTTC
TRBJ2-7	TRBD2	TRBV15	once	CATSRVLAGESYEQYF	TGTGCCACCAGCAGAGTTCTCGCGGGAGAGTCCTACGAGCAGTACTTC
TRBJ2-4	TRBD1	TRBV9	NA	CASSGTGGSGNIQYF	TGTGCCAGCAGCGGGACAGGGGGCAGTGGGAACATTCAGTACTTC
TRBJ1-1	NA	TRBV10-3	once	CAISESRDRPNTEAFF	TGTGCCATCAGTGAGTCGAGGGATAGACCGAACACTGAAGCTTTCTTT
TRBJ1-6	NA	TRBV2	NA	CATYTPGLDGSPLHF	TGTGCCACCTACACCCCGGGACTGGATGGTTCACCCCTCCACTTT
TRBJ1-2	TRBD1	TRBV29-1	few	CSVGNSGQGGGYTF	TGCAGCGTTGGGAATAGTGGACAGGGCGGGGGCTACACCTTC
TRBJ1-4	NA	TRBV7-2	NA	CASSSARGRSNEKLFF	TGTGCCAGCAGCTCCGCACGGGGTAGATCTAATGAAAAACTGTTTTTT
TRBJ2-3	TRBD2	TRBV27	NA	CASSLGGWAQYF	TGTGCCAGCAGCCTCGGGGGGTGGGCGCAGTATTTT
TRBJ1-2	NA	TRBV28	NA	CASSLSNQGRGGYTF	TGTGCCAGCAGTTTAAGTAATCAGGGGAGGGGTGGCTACACCTTC
TRBJ2-5	TRBD2	TRBV7-9	NA	CASKSAGGSETQYF	TGTGCCAGCAAGTCAGCGGGAGGCTCAGAGACCCAGTACTTC
TRBJ1-5	NA	TRBV4-1	NA	CASSQVGKGGDQPQHF	TGCGCCAGCAGCCAAGTGGGGAAAGGGGGAGATCAGCCCCAGCATTTT
TRBJ2-1	NA	TRBV28	NA	CASSYNEQFF	TGTGCCAGCAGCTACAATGAGCAGTTCTTC
TRBJ1-1	NA	TRBV9	once	CASSVAENTEAFF	TGTGCCAGCAGCGTAGCGGAGAACACTGAAGCTTTCTTT
TRBJ1-3	NA	TRBV5-1	few	CASSSVGGAGNTIYF	TGCGCCAGCAGCTCCGTAGGGGGGGCTGGAAACACCATATATTTT
TRBJ2-7	TRBD1	TRBV5-6	NA	CASSPDRGDEQYF	TGTGCCAGCAGCCCAGACAGGGGTGACGAGCAGTACTTC
TRBJ2-1	NA	TRBV7-2	NA	CASSLRFDRSYNEQFF	TGTGCCAGCAGCTTACGGTTCGACAGATCCTACAATGAGCAGTTCTTC
TRBJ1-2	TRBD1	TRBV19	NA	CASSQPPQGGYGYTF	TGTGCCAGTAGTCAGCCTCCTCAGGGGGGGTATGGCTACACCTTC
TRBJ2-3	TRBD2	TRBV7-6	NA	CASSLGTSGPRPDTQYF	TGTGCCAGCAGCTTAGGGACTAGCGGCCCCCGCCCAGATACGCAGTATTTT
TRBJ1-2	TRBD1	TRBV9	NA	CASSLPGQGINYGYTF	TGTGCCAGCAGCTTGCCGGGACAGGGCATTAACTATGGCTACACCTTC
TRBJ2-2	NA	TRBV19	once	CASSVIAGSAGELFF	TGTGCCAGTAGTGTTATAGCAGGGTCCGCGGGGGAGCTGTTTTTT
TRBJ2-5	TRBD1	TRBV30	NA	CAWSVLDRETQYF	TGTGCCTGGAGTGTACTGGACAGGGAGACCCAGTACTTC
TRBJ2-1	NA	TRBV11-2	NA	CASSLGYTGSLNEQFF	TGTGCCAGCAGCTTAGGTTATACAGGGAGTCTCAATGAGCAGTTCTTC
TRBJ2-2	NA	TRBV29-1	NA	CSVEYLNTGELFF	TGCAGCGTTGAATACTTGAACACCGGGGAGCTGTTTTTT
TRBJ1-5	TRBD1	TRBV4-3	NA	CASSQEGTADQPQHF	TGCGCCAGCAGCCAAGAAGGGACAGCGGATCAGCCCCAGCATTTT
TRBJ1-1	TRBD1	TRBV5-1	NA	CASSSTGVNTEAFF	TGCGCCAGCAGCTCGACAGGGGTGAACACTGAAGCTTTCTTT
TRBJ2-3	NA	TRBV6-5	NA	CASSFQSTDTQYF	TGTGCCAGCAGTTTCCAGAGCACAGATACGCAGTATTTT
TRBJ2-1	TRBD2	TRBV4-2	NA	CASSQEGAGVRNEQFF	TGTGCCAGCAGCCAAGAGGGAGCGGGAGTTAGAAATGAGCAGTTCTTC
TRBJ2-7	NA	TRBV14	few	CASSQAHFSYEQYF	TGTGCCAGCAGCCAAGCCCATTTCTCCTACGAGCAGTACTTC
TRBJ1-3	NA	TRBV6-6	NA	CASSLEGSGNTIYF	TGTGCCAGCAGCCTCGAGGGGTCGGGAAACACCATATATTTT